These 15 T cell receptor beta chains share one sample of origin, sequenced in a study of siplizumab effects on memory and regulatory T cells. Assay: immunoSEQ multiplex PCR; the TCRdb copy retains only in-frame clones and omits some. The sample includes about 100,000 clones, about 93% of them seen just once. Sequenced input: Tregs sorted from blood. Source of these receptors: a human donor in good health.

This chain uses TRBV5-1 with TRBJ1-4, with unresolved D. The CDR3 runs 14 residues. Per the germline V gene, CDR1 is SGHRS and CDR2 is YFSETQ. The V and J ends lost 3 bases and 0 bases respectively, with 6 bases between them. CDR3 loop: CASSSTSTNEKLFF. Written as DNA, the CDR3 is TGCGCCAGCAGCTCGACTTCAACTAATGAAAAACTGTTTTTT. Full variable domain (missing parts from reference TRBV5-1 and TRBJ1-4): KAGVTQTPRYLIKTRGQQVTLSCSPISGHRSVSWYQQTPGQGLQFLFEYFSETQRNKGNFPGRFSGRQFSNSRSEMNVSTLELGDSALYLCASSSTSTNEKLFFGSGTQLSVL.

Remarks on this clone: Compared with germline, one end of the junction differs, possibly owing to a read error. The rearrangement links TRBV4-1 to TRBJ2-7; D is perhaps TRBD1 or TRBD2 (5 bases each). This CDR3 is 13 amino acids long. CDR1 MGHRA and CDR2 YSYEKL come from the germline V gene. The CDR3 loop is CASSQDSGARIAF. The DNA of the CDR3 is TGCGCCAGCAGCCAAGATTCCGGGGCCAGGATCGCTTTC.

This sequence joins TRBV5-4 and TRBJ1-1; no clear D. The germline V gene has CDR1 SGHNT and CDR2 YYREEE (reference sequence). Trimming took 2 bases from V and 0 from J, leaving 17 bases between them. The CDR3 totals 17 residues. The CDR3, as DNA: TGTGCCAGCAGCTTTTCCCCAGCAAGAGACATGAACACTGAAGCTTTCTTT. It encodes CASSFSPARDMNTEAFF.

The chain carries TRBV18 and TRBJ2-3; no clear D gene. The germline V gene has CDR1 KGHSH and CDR2 LQKENI. The V end was cut by 0 bases, the J end by 0 bases, with 10 bases between. The length of the CDR3 is 16 residues. The CDR3 coding sequence is TGTGCCAGCTCACCACCGTGGGTCTCTAGCACAGATACGCAGTATTTT. Translated, it gives CASSPPWVSSTDTQYF.

This sequence joins TRBV19 and TRBJ1-2, with 9 bases fitting TRBD1. Germline V gives CDR1 LNHDA, CDR2 SQIVND (reference sequence). The length of the CDR3 is 13 residues. Trimming removed 6 bases from V and 6 bases from J; junction bases left unmatched: 5. The CDR3 nucleotides are TGTGCCAGTAGCGGGACAGGGTATAATGGCTACACCTTC. This codes for CASSGTGYNGYTF.

This clone was found a few times. V and J are TRBV4-2 and TRBJ1-2, with 9 positions matching TRBD1. Germline-derived CDR1 and CDR2 are LGHNA and YNFKEQ. CDR3 size: 14 residues. The ends lost 4 bases at V and 4 bases at J; junction bases unmatched: 4. The CDR3 bases are TGTGCCAGCAGCCCTGACAGGGGGGCCTATGGCTACACCTTC. It translates to CASSPDRGAYGYTF.

The chain joins TRBV2 to TRBJ1-6; D possibly corresponds to TRBD1 (5 bases). CDR3 length: 15 residues. Trimming stripped 2 bases from V and 3 bases from J, with 8 bases between. Germline CDR1 SNHLY, CDR2 FYNNEI. For the CDR3, the DNA is TGTGCCAGCAGTGAACAGGGTTTCTATAATTCACCCCTCCACTTT. Its translation: CASSEQGFYNSPLHF.

The V call is TRBV7-9, the J call TRBJ1-1, with a tentative D call TRBD1 (5 bases). The CDR3 is made up of 13 amino acids. V lost 5 bases and J lost 7, with 14 bases in between. Germline lookup yields CDR1 SEHNR and CDR2 FQNEAQ (reference sequence). This chain's CDR3 is CASSVPTAREAFF. The CDR3 DNA reads TGTGCCAGCAGCGTACCGACAGCCCGTGAAGCTTTCTTT.

The chain recombines TRBV6-5 with TRBJ2-3, with TRBD1 matching over 7 bases. Germline V CDR1 and CDR2: MNHEY, SVGAGI. The CDR3 contains 16 residues. Trimming at V came to 2 bases and at J to 2 bases, leaving 7 bases not matched to a gene. CDR3 sequence: CASSYTGDRITDTQYF. CDR3 nucleotides: TGTGCCAGCAGTTACACAGGGGACAGAATCACAGATACGCAGTATTTT.

The chain uses TRBV4-2 and TRBJ2-1; D is possibly TRBD2 (6 bases). V was shortened by 0 bases and J by 0 bases, with 9 bases between the two germline ends. Looked up from germline, CDR1 is LGHNA and CDR2 is YNFKEQ. This CDR3 contains 16 residues. The CDR3 reads CASSQERRGSYNEQFF. The DNA for the CDR3 is TGTGCCAGCAGCCAAGAAAGGCGGGGCTCCTACAATGAGCAGTTCTTC.

This chain connects TRBV5-1 to TRBJ1-4; D is undetermined. Germline V CDR1 and CDR2: SGHRS, YFSETQ. Trimming removed 6 bases at V and 3 bases at J, with 9 bases between. This CDR3 has 13 amino acids. The CDR3 here is CASKGIPNEKLFF. The CDR3 DNA follows: TGCGCCAGCAAAGGGATTCCTAATGAAAAACTGTTTTTT.

V is TRBV27 and J is TRBJ2-4; 9 positions match TRBD2. CDR3 length: 14 residues. V lost 5 bases, J lost 11 bases, and 10 bases stayed unmatched. Germline-derived CDR1 and CDR2 are MNHEY and SMNVEV (reference sequence). CDR3 sequence reads: CASSASGTSFLQYF. As DNA, the CDR3 is TGTGCCAGCAGTGCCTCCGGGACTAGCTTTCTTCAGTACTTC.

CDR3 residues: CASSGGGNSPLHF. The CDR3 DNA is TGCGCCAGCAGCGGGGGCGGTAATTCACCCCTCCACTTT. The chain joins TRBV5-1 to TRBJ1-6; D possibly corresponds to TRBD1 (6 bases). Trimming pared 4 bases from V and 6 bases from J, leaving 8 bases between. This CDR3 comprises 13 residues. Germline V gene data show CDR1 as SGHRS and CDR2 as YFSETQ.

This chain joins TRBV5-1 and TRBJ1-4, with 10 bases fitting TRBD1. J was trimmed by 8 bases and V by 4 bases; bases with no gene match: 2. The CDR3 sequence is 13 residues long. Germline CDR1 is SGHRS and CDR2 is YFSETQ. The CDR3 sequence is CASSMGQGEKLFF. CDR3 coding DNA: TGCGCCAGCAGCATGGGACAGGGGGAAAAACTGTTTTTT.

The chain joins TRBV11-3 to TRBJ2-7; D gene unclear. The length of the CDR3 is 14 residues. Germline values: CDR1 SGHNT, CDR2 YENEEA. The germline V and J ends were trimmed by 3 bases and 2 bases, with 11 bases remaining between them. The CDR3 here is CASSFRTYPYEQYF. The CDR3 region has the DNA TGTGCCAGCAGCTTCAGGACGTACCCCTACGAGCAGTACTTC. Variable domain in full (rest from reference TRBV11-3 and TRBJ2-7): EAGVVQSPRYKIIEKKQPVAFWCNPISGHNTLYWYLQNLGQGPELLIRYENEEAVDDSQLPKDRFSAERLKGVDSTLKIQPAELGDSAVYLCASSFRTYPYEQYFGPGTRLTVT.